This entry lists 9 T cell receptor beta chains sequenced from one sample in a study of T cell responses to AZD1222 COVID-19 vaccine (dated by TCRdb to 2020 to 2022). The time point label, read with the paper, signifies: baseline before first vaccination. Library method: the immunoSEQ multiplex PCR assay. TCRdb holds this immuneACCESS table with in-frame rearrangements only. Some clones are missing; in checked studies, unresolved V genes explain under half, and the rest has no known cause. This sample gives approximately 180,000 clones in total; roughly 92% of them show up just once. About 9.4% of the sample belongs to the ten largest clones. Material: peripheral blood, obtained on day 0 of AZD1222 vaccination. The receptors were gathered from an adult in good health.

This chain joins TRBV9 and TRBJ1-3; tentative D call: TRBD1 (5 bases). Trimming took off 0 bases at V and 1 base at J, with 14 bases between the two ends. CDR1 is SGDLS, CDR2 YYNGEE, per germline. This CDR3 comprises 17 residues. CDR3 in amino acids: CASSVAPFDSSGNTIYF. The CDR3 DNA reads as TGTGCCAGCAGCGTAGCCCCCTTCGACAGTTCTGGAAACACCATATATTTT. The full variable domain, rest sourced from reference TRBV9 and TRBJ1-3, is DSGVTQTPKHLITATGQRVTLRCSPRSGDLSVYWYQQSLDQGLQFLIQYYNGEERAKGNILERFSAQQFPDLHSELNLSSLELGDSALYFCASSVAPFDSSGNTIYFGEGSWLTVV.

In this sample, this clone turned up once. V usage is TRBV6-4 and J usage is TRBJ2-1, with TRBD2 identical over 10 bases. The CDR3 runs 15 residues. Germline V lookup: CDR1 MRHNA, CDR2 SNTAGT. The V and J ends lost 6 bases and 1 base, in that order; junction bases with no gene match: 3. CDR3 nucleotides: TGTGCCAGCAGGGCACTAGCGGGGTCCTACAATGAGCAGTTCTTC. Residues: CASRALAGSYNEQFF.

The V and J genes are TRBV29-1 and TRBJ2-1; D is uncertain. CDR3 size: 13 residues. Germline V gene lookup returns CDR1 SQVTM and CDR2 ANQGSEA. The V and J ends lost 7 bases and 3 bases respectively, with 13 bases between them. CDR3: CSAATLYYNEQFF. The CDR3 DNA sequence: TGCAGCGCCGCGACCTTGTACTACAATGAGCAGTTCTTC.

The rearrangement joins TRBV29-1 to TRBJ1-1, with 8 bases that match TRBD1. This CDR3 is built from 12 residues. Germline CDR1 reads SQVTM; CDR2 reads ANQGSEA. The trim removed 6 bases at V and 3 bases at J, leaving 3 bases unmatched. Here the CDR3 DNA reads TGCAGCGTGGACAGGGACTACACTGAAGCTTTCTTT. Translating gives CSVDRDYTEAFF.

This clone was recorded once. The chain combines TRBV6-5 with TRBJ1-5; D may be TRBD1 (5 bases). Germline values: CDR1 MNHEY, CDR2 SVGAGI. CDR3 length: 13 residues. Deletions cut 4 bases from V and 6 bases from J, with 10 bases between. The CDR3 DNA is TGTGCCAGCAGTTGGGACTTCGGTCAGCCCCAGCATTTT. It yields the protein CASSWDFGQPQHF.

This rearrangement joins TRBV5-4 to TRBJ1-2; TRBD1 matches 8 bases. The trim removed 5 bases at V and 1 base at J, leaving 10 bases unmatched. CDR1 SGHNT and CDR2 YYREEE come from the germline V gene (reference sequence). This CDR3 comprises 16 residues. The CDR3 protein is CASSTGTGSRNYGYTF. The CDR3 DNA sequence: TGTGCCAGCAGTACCGGGACAGGATCGCGTAACTATGGCTACACCTTC.

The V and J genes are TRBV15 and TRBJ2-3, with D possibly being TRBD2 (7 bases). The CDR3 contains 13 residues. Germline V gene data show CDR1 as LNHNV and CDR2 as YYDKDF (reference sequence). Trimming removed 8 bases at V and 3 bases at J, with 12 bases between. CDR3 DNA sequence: TGTGCCACCGCAAGGGGGGGGACAGATACGCAGTATTTT. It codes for CATARGGTDTQYF.

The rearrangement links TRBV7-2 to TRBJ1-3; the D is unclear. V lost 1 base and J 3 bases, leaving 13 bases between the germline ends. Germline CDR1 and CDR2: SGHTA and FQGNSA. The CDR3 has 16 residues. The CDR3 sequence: CASSLDIGLGGNTIYF. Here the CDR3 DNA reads TGTGCCAGCAGCTTAGACATAGGCTTGGGTGGAAACACCATATATTTT.

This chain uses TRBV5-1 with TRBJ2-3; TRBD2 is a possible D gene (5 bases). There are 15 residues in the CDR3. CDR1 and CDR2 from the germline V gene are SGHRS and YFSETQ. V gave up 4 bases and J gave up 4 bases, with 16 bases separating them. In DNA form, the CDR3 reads TGCGCCAGCAGCGGCCTCGGGGTTATGCCAGATACGCAGTATTTT. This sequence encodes CASSGLGVMPDTQYF.